Given below is one T cell receptor (beta chain) in context. This entry comes from a study of blood T cells in healthy people across ages. Study-wide context: About one barcoded beta molecule per two T cells was captured by template switching.

Total RNA, at least 5 micrograms per sample, was extracted from PBMCs. Through a sample-barcoded 5' primer and a J-beta primer mix, a second PCR was run for roughly 7 to 11 cycles. Carrying 12 random nucleotides, a template-switch adaptor labeled each individual cDNA molecule. TCRdb reprocessed the 5' RACE reads via MiXCR and lists one record per CDR3 protein. The sample yields about 1.8 million distinct CDR3 sequences, about 50% seen once. The source material was blood. This receptor was identified in a woman aged 40 to 55 in good health.

CDR3 sequence (DNA): TGCAGCGTTGGGGGGTTAGGGCTTAACACTGAAGCTTTCTTT. It yields the protein CSVGGLGLNTEAFF. The gene calls are TRBV29-1 and TRBJ1-1, with D perhaps TRBD1 (5 bases). The V gene lost 4 bases and the J gene lost 2 bases, with 14 bases spanning the gap. CDR1 and CDR2 from the germline V gene are SQVTM and ANQGSEA. The CDR3 loop spans 14 amino acids.